The 31 T cell receptor beta chains listed next were all sequenced from one sample in a study of graft-versus-host responses after intestinal transplantation. The plating included approximately 200,000 irradiated, violet-dye-labeled stimulator cells together with approximately 200,000 CFSE-labeled responder cells. The repertoire was sequenced with immunoSEQ multiplex PCR; TCRdb's copy has only in-frame clones and lacks some. The sample contains about 12,000 clones, 35% of which appear only once. Sequenced here: alloreactive CD8+ T cells from a mixed lymphocyte reaction culture, sampled before intestinal transplant. Subset indicated: CFSE-low proliferating T cells sorted from approximately 6-day pre-transplant mixed lymphocyte reaction (GvH or HvG direction). The receptors were gathered from a human patient who received an intestinal transplant.

This clone showed up just a few times. The V call is TRBV6-5, the J call TRBJ1-4; no definite D call. This CDR3 comprises 15 residues. Germline V CDR1 and CDR2: MNHEY, SVGAGI. Trimming took 3 bases from V and 8 from J, leaving 16 bases between them. This CDR3 reads CASSYWGVRHEKLFF. The CDR3 DNA is TGTGCCAGCAGTTATTGGGGAGTACGCCACGAAAAACTGTTTTTT.

This clone was recorded a few times. The chain links TRBV6-6 to TRBJ2-1; 10 bases are a match to TRBD2. CDR3 length: 15 amino acids. V lost 6 bases to trimming and J lost 0 bases; unmatched junction nucleotides: 2. Germline V gene data show CDR1 as MNHNY and CDR2 as SVGAGI (reference sequence). The CDR3 DNA reads as TGTGCCAGCAGCACTAGCGGGACCTCCTACAATGAGCAGTTCTTC. This gives the protein CASSTSGTSYNEQFF.

This clone was detected a few times. The rearrangement joins TRBV6-1 to TRBJ2-7, with D possibly TRBD2 on 6 matching bases. The CDR3 loop spans 14 amino acids. Trimming removed 4 bases from V and 6 bases from J, with 16 bases in between. Germline V gene data show CDR1 as MNHNS and CDR2 as SASEGT. CDR3 DNA sequence: TGTGCCAGCAGTGGGCGGGAACTAGCCATCGAGCAGTACTTC. This codes for CASSGRELAIEQYF.

The V and J genes are TRBV6-1 and TRBJ1-5; D not certain. Germline CDR1 and CDR2: MNHNS and SASEGT. There are 15 residues in the CDR3. Trimming stripped 2 bases from V and 7 bases from J, with 15 bases between. The CDR3 DNA sequence: TGTGCCAGCAGTGAATGGGGAGAGGTTAACCAGCCCCAGCATTTT. Amino acids: CASSEWGEVNQPQHF.

The chain joins TRBV9 to TRBJ1-2, with a weak D call TRBD1 (5 bases). The CDR3 length is 16 residues. Trimming cost V 0 bases and J 5 bases, with 17 bases left between them. Germline values: CDR1 SGDLS, CDR2 YYNGEE. The CDR3 loop is CASSVGRQTLAYGYTF. The CDR3 DNA is TGTGCCAGCAGCGTAGGAAGACAGACGTTGGCGTATGGCTACACCTTC.

V gene TRBV4-2 combines with J gene TRBJ2-7; 7 nucleotides line up with TRBD1. With 5 bases clipped from V and 0 bases from J, the junction kept 10 bases outside the gene matches. The CDR3 spans 16 residues. The germline gives CDR1 LGHNA, CDR2 YNFKEQ. This CDR3 is CASSFSTGAISYEQYF. The CDR3 DNA follows: TGTGCCAGCAGCTTCTCTACAGGGGCCATCTCCTACGAGCAGTACTTC.

V is TRBV28 and J is TRBJ2-3, with 7 positions matching TRBD1. J was trimmed by 0 bases and V by 7 bases; bases with no gene match: 7. Germline-derived CDR1 and CDR2 are MDHEN and SYDVKM. The CDR3 totals 15 residues. The CDR3, as DNA: TGTGCCAGCATGTTCGGACAGGCGAGCACAGATACGCAGTATTTT. The encoded protein is CASMFGQASTDTQYF.

This clone was seen a few times. This chain uses TRBV6-6 with TRBJ2-7; D is unresolved. V gave up 10 bases and J gave up 4 bases, with 8 bases separating them. The CDR3 runs 10 residues. Germline assignment: CDR1 MNHNY and CDR2 SVGAGI (reference sequence). The CDR3 loop is CATQAYEQYF. In DNA form, the CDR3 reads TGTGCCACGCAGGCTTACGAGCAGTACTTC.

The CDR3 reads CASSQDKGYEQYF. Here the CDR3 DNA reads TGTGCCAGCAGCCAAGATAAGGGTTACGAGCAGTACTTC. This chain connects TRBV4-2 to TRBJ2-7, with no clear D. Germline values: CDR1 LGHNA, CDR2 YNFKEQ. Between the trimmed V and J ends, which lost 0 bases and 4 bases, there was a span of 7 bases. The CDR3 has 13 amino acids.

Only a few counts were recorded for this clone. The genes are TRBV27 and TRBJ2-7, with 7 bases matching TRBD2. Germline-derived CDR1 and CDR2 are MNHEY and SMNVEV (reference sequence). Trimming cost V 3 bases and J 6 bases; bases outside gene matches: 8. There are 14 residues in the CDR3. The CDR3 region has the DNA TGTGCCAGCAGTTTCCGAGCGGGACTCGGCGAGCAGTACTTC. This gives the protein CASSFRAGLGEQYF.

V gene TRBV27 combines with J gene TRBJ1-3; 7 nucleotides match TRBD1. The CDR3 is 15 residues long. V dropped 2 bases and J dropped 3; count of bases not matched to a gene: 4. Germline lookup yields CDR1 MNHEY and CDR2 SMNVEV (reference sequence). CDR3 protein: CASSLGTGVGNTIYF. Written as DNA, the CDR3 is TGTGCCAGCAGTTTAGGCACAGGGGTTGGAAACACCATATATTTT.

This sequence joins TRBV4-3 and TRBJ1-2; D not resolved. The CDR3 length is 14 residues. Per the germline V gene, CDR1 is LGHNA and CDR2 is YSLEER. Trimming removed 0 bases at V and 4 bases at J, with 9 bases between. This chain's CDR3 is CASSQEPAAYGYTF. The CDR3 nucleotides are TGCGCCAGCAGCCAAGAACCGGCAGCCTATGGCTACACCTTC.

The V call is TRBV6-9, the J call TRBJ2-7; D ambiguous. Trimming removed 10 bases from V and 3 bases from J, with 19 bases in between. This CDR3 is 14 amino acids long. CDR1 and CDR2 (germline): MNHGY, SVAAGI. CDR3 loop: CATARIQDLYEQYF. In DNA, the CDR3 is TGTGCCACAGCGAGAATCCAGGACCTCTACGAGCAGTACTTC.

V usage is TRBV7-6 and J usage is TRBJ2-5, with unresolved D. The CDR3 extends over 14 amino acids. V dropped 4 bases and J dropped 2 bases, with 11 bases sitting between them. Germline-derived CDR1 and CDR2 are SGHVS and FNYEAQ. The CDR3 sequence is CASSSAEVQETQYF. The CDR3, as DNA: TGTGCCAGCAGCTCGGCGGAAGTTCAAGAGACCCAGTACTTC.

By proportion, this clone is medium-sized. The rearrangement uses TRBV4-1 and TRBJ2-1; 7 bases align to TRBD1. CDR3 size: 15 residues. V lost 0 bases, J lost 4 bases, and 3 bases stayed unmatched. CDR1 is MGHRA and CDR2 is YSYEKL in the germline V gene. The CDR3, as DNA: TGCGCCAGCAGCCAAGATACAGGGGATTACAATGAGCAGTTCTTC. As protein: CASSQDTGDYNEQFF.

The genes are TRBV9 and TRBJ1-1; the D is unclear. The V gene lost 4 bases and the J gene lost 1 base, with 11 bases spanning the gap. This CDR3 contains 14 residues. CDR1 is SGDLS and CDR2 is YYNGEE in the germline V gene. Here the CDR3 reads CASSSPGKNTEAFF. The CDR3 region has the DNA TGTGCCAGCAGCTCACCGGGAAAGAACACTGAAGCTTTCTTT.

The CDR3 spells CASSLDYRTGGAYNEQFF. The CDR3 DNA follows: TGTGCCAGCAGCTTAGATTACAGGACAGGGGGCGCCTACAATGAGCAGTTCTTC. V and J are TRBV11-2 and TRBJ2-1; 11 positions match TRBD1. Unmatched junction bases numbered 6, after V lost 0 bases and J lost 2 bases. Germline V gene lookup returns CDR1 SGHAT and CDR2 FQNNGV. The CDR3 covers 18 residues.

A few counts support this clone. This rearrangement joins TRBV15 to TRBJ2-3; D is unclear. Germline values: CDR1 LNHNV, CDR2 YYDKDF (reference sequence). The V end was cut by 6 bases, the J end by 0 bases, with 10 bases between. CDR3 length: 14 residues. The DNA for the CDR3 is TGTGCCACCAGAAGCATTCAGAGCACAGATACGCAGTATTTT. Its protein product is CATRSIQSTDTQYF.

This clone has more than one count but fewer than ten. The V call is TRBV19, the J call TRBJ1-1; D remains unclear. In germline, CDR1 is LNHDA, CDR2 SQIVND (reference sequence). Trimming pared 2 bases from V and 1 base from J, leaving 11 bases between. This CDR3 region has 15 residues. CDR3 in amino acids: CASSISPWRNTEAFF. The CDR3 DNA sequence: TGTGCCAGTAGTATAAGTCCTTGGAGGAACACTGAAGCTTTCTTT.

The chain employs TRBV10-1 and TRBJ2-2, with TRBD2 matching over 11 bases. The CDR3 has 16 residues. CDR1 is WNHNN, CDR2 SYGVQD, per germline (reference sequence). V shed 4 bases and J 4 bases; nucleotides not matched to a gene: 5. The CDR3: CASSALAGDPTGELFF. The CDR3, as DNA: TGCGCCAGCAGTGCACTAGCGGGAGATCCCACCGGGGAGCTGTTTTTT.

This clone turned up a few times. V is TRBV4-3 and J is TRBJ2-7; D is undetermined. The V end was cut by 0 bases, the J end by 0 bases, with 9 bases between. The CDR3 contains 15 residues. CDR1 and CDR2 (germline): LGHNA, YSLEER. The CDR3 here is CASSQDRYLSYEQYF. DNA of the CDR3: TGCGCCAGCAGCCAAGATCGATACCTCTCCTACGAGCAGTACTTC.

The chain joins TRBV4-2 to TRBJ2-4; a possible D gene is TRBD1 (5 bases). In germline, CDR1 is LGHNA, CDR2 YNFKEQ. This CDR3 has 15 amino acids. V was clipped by 5 bases and J by 2 bases, with 13 bases between them. CDR3 nucleotides: TGTGCCAGCAGCTTGGTAAGGGGCCCCAAAAACATTCAGTACTTC. As protein: CASSLVRGPKNIQYF.

This clone came up a few times. The rearrangement uses TRBV7-2 and TRBJ2-1; D may be TRBD2 (6 bases). Germline CDR1 reads SGHTA; CDR2 reads FQGNSA. The CDR3 sequence is 17 residues long. Trimming left V 0 bases short and J 2 bases short, with 14 bases between. Here the CDR3 reads CASSLAVRLGPYNEQFF. The CDR3 DNA sequence: TGTGCCAGCAGCTTAGCTGTCCGACTAGGCCCCTACAATGAGCAGTTCTTC.

The chain carries TRBV6-5 and TRBJ2-1; 7 bases are a match to TRBD2. CDR1 is MNHEY and CDR2 is SVGAGI in the germline V gene. V gave up 0 bases and J gave up 8 bases; unmatched junction bases: 7. This CDR3 has 15 amino acids. The CDR3 nucleotides are TGTGCCAGCAGTTACTCGGCGGGAGTGCAGGATGAGCAGTTCTTC. This encodes CASSYSAGVQDEQFF.

This clone was seen a handful of times. The rearrangement links TRBV19 to TRBJ2-1; TRBD2 agrees at 11 bases. The CDR3 loop spans 21 amino acids. The ends lost 5 bases at V and 0 bases at J; junction bases unmatched: 18. CDR1 and CDR2 from the germline V gene are LNHDA and SQIVND (reference sequence). The CDR3 DNA is TGTGCCAGTAGTTCTTTGCTCCTTCCTAGCGGGAGGCCGGGCTCCTACAATGAGCAGTTCTTC. The encoded protein is CASSSLLLPSGRPGSYNEQFF.

Points on this clone: This CDR3 is missing its conserved last phenylalanine or tryptophan, likely due to a read error. The genes are TRBV6-6 and TRBJ1-5; the D gene is possibly TRBD1 (5 bases). The CDR3 length is 15 residues. V gave up 7 bases and J gave up 2 bases, with 15 bases separating them. Germline lookup yields CDR1 MNHNY and CDR2 SVGAGI (reference sequence). CDR3 region: CASTGDGWGNQPQHL. Here the CDR3 DNA reads TGTGCCAGCACCGGGGACGGGTGGGGCAATCAGCCCCAGCATCTT.

Worth noting for this clone: One junction end disagrees with the germline gene, perhaps due to a read error. V usage is TRBV7-3 and J usage is TRBJ2-7; TRBD2 agrees at 9 bases. Looked up from germline, CDR1 is SGHTA and CDR2 is FQGTGA. CDR3 length: 16 amino acids. Written as DNA, the CDR3 is TGCGCCAGCAGCCAGTTAGCGGGAGAAGCTGCCTACGAGCAGTACTTC. It codes for CASSQLAGEAAYEQYF.

The chain links TRBV6-6 to TRBJ2-1; TRBD1 matches 10 bases. The length of the CDR3 is 14 residues. Germline CDR1 reads MNHNY; CDR2 reads SVGAGI (reference sequence). J lost 5 bases, V lost 9 bases, and 7 bases had no gene match. CDR3 nucleotide sequence: TGTGCCAGTCTAGGGACAGGGGCCCACAATGAGCAGTTCTTC. Its protein is CASLGTGAHNEQFF.

Relative to its sample, this clone is medium-sized. The chain is built from TRBV27 and TRBJ1-2, with TRBD1 as a possible D gene (5 bases). This CDR3 has 13 amino acids. Germline V gene sequence: CDR1 MNHEY, CDR2 SMNVEV (reference sequence). V was pared by 6 bases and J by 3 bases, with 11 bases between. DNA of the CDR3: TGTGCCAGCAGCTGGGGAGGGGACTATGGCTACACCTTC. It encodes CASSWGGDYGYTF.

This chain joins TRBV29-1 and TRBJ1-1; 8 bases align to TRBD1. The length of the CDR3 is 13 residues. The V gene end was trimmed by 8 bases and the J gene end by 0 bases; junction bases not matched to a gene: 5. Germline lookup yields CDR1 SQVTM and CDR2 ANQGSEA. CDR3: CSIGQGLNTEAFF. As DNA, the CDR3 is TGCAGCATAGGACAGGGATTGAACACTGAAGCTTTCTTT.

Only a few counts were recorded for this clone. The chain carries TRBV19 and TRBJ2-7; TRBD2 is a possible D gene (6 bases). This CDR3 has 14 amino acids. With 5 bases removed from V and 7 bases from J, the gap between germline ends came to 18 bases. In germline, CDR1 is LNHDA, CDR2 SQIVND (reference sequence). CDR3 residues: CASSSDYHYGEQYF. The CDR3 nucleotides are TGTGCCAGTAGTTCGGACTACCACTACGGGGAGCAGTACTTC. Full variable domain (remainder filled in from reference TRBV19 and TRBJ2-7): DGGITQSPKYLFRKEGQNVTLSCEQNLNHDAMYWYRQDPGQGLRLIYYSQIVNDFQKGDIAEGYSVSREKKESFPLTVTSAQKNPTAFYLCASSSDYHYGEQYFGPGTRLTVT.